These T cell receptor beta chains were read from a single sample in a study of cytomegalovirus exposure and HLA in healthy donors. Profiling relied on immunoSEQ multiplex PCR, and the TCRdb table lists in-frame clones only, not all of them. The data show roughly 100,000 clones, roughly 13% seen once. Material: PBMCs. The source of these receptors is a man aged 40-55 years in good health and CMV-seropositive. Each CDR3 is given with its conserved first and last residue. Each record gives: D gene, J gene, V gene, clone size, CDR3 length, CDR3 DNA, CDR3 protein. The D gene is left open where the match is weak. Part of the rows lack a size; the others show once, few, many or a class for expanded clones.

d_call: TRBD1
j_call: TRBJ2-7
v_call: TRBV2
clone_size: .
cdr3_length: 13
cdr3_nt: TGTGCCAGCAACGGACAGGGGGCAAACGAGCAGTACTTC
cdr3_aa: CASNGQGANEQYF

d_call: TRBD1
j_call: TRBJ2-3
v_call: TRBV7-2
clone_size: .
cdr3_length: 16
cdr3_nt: TGTGCCAGCAGCTTCCGACAGGGGGCCCGCCCAGATACGCAGTATTTT
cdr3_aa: CASSFRQGARPDTQYF

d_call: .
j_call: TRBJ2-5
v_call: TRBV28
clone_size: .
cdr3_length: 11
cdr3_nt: TGTGCCAGCAGTTTCATGGAGACCCAGTACTTC
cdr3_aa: CASSFMETQYF

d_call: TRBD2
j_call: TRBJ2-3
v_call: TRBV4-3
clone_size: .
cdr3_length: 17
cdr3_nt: TGCGCCAGCAGCCGTCGGAAGAGCGGGAGTCGGACAGATACGCAGTATTTT
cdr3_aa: CASSRRKSGSRTDTQYF

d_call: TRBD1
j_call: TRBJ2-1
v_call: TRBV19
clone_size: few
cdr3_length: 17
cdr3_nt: TGTGCCAGTAGTATTATCCGAGGACAGGGGTTAATGTATGAGCAGTTCTTC
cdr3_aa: CASSIIRGQGLMYEQFF

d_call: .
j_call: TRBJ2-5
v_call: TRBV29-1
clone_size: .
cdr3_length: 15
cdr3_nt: TGCAGCGTTGAAGCCGTTAGACAGTTCGGAGAGACCCAGTACTTC
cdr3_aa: CSVEAVRQFGETQYF

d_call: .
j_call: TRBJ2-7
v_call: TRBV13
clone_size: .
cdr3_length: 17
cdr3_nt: TGTGCCAGCAGCCAAACTAGTTGGCCTGCCCTTAAGAACGAGCAGTACTTC
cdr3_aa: CASSQTSWPALKNEQYF

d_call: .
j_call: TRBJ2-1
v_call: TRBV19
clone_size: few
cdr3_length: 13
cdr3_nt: TGTGCCAGTTCGCGAATGTCCTACAATGAGCAGTTCTTC
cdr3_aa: CASSRMSYNEQFF

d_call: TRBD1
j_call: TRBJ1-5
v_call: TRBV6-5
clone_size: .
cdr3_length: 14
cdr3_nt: TGTGCCAGCAGCAGGGGGCGCAAGGATCAGCCCCAGCATTTT
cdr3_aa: CASSRGRKDQPQHF

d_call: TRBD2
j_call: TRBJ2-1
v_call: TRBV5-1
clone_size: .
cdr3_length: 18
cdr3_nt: TGCGCCAGCAGCTTGGGGGCTAGCGGGAGGAATCATTACAATGAGCAGTTCTTC
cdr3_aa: CASSLGASGRNHYNEQFF

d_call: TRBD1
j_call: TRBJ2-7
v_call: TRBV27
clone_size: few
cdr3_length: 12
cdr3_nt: TGTGCCAGCAGTACGTACAGGGGCGAGCAGTACTTC
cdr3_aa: CASSTYRGEQYF

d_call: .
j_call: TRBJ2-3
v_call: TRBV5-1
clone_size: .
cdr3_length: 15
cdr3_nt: TGCGCCAGCAGCTTCGCCTTGCGGGGCACAGATACGCAGTATTTT
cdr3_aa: CASSFALRGTDTQYF

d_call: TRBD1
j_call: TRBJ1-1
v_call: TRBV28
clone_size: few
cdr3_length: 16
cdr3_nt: TGTGCCAGCAGAACCCCGGGACAGGCGGGGAACACTGAAGCTTTCTTT
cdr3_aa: CASRTPGQAGNTEAFF

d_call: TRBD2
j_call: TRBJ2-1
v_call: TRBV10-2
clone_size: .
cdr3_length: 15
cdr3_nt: TGCGCCAGCAGGGGAGCGGGAAATTCCTACAATGAGCAGTTCTTC
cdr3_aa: CASRGAGNSYNEQFF

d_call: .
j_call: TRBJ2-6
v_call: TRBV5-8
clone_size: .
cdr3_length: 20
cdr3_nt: TGTGCCAGCAGCTTGATTCGTTTTGGCAGGTCAAGCTCTGGGGCCAACGTCCTGACTTTC
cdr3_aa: CASSLIRFGRSSSGANVLTF

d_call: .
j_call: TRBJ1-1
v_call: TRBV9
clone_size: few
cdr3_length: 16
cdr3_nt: TGTGCCAGCAGCGTAGGTCCAGGGAGGGTCACGACTGAAGCTTTCTTT
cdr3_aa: CASSVGPGRVTTEAFF

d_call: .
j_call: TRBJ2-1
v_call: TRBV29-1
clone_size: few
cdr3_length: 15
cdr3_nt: TGCAGCGTTGGGCCCAGGACAAATTTGTACAATGAGCAGTTCTTC
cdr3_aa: CSVGPRTNLYNEQFF

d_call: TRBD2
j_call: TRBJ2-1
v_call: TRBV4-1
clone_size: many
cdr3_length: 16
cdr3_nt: TGCGCCAGCAGCCAAGACCCAGCGGGAGGGCCGAATGAGCAGTTCTTC
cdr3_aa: CASSQDPAGGPNEQFF

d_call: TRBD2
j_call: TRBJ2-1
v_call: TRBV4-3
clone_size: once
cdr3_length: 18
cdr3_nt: TGCGCCAGCAGCCAAGCCCCCGTGACTAGCGGGAGGTTCAATGAGCAGTTCTTC
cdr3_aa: CASSQAPVTSGRFNEQFF

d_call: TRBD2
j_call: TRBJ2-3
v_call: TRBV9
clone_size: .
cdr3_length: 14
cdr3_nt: TGTGCCAGCACCAGAGCGGGAGTAGGGGATACGCAGTATTTT
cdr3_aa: CASTRAGVGDTQYF

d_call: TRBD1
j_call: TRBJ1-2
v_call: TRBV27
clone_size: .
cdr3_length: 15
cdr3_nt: TGTGCCAGCAGTCCGCTAGGACAGGGGGTTTATGGCTACACCTTC
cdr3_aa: CASSPLGQGVYGYTF